What follows are 27 T cell receptor beta chains derived from one specimen sequenced in a study of CD8 T cell repertoires and HIV-1 epitope variants. What these receptors recognize is not known. Clones were read by immunoSEQ multiplex PCR, and TCRdb kept only the in-frame ones, dropping some. The sample records about 5,600 clones, over 60% being singletons. Sequenced: cultured CD8+ T cells derived from PBMCs. Every receptor here comes from a male donor with HIV.

The chain joins TRBV27 to TRBJ1-4; TRBD1 might be the D (6 bases). V shed 1 base and J shed 8 bases, with 14 bases lying between them. Germline V gives CDR1 MNHEY, CDR2 SMNVEV (reference sequence). The CDR3 totals 15 residues. CDR3 amino acids: CASSLFSGVGEKLFF. The CDR3 region has the DNA TGTGCCAGCAGTTTATTTTCAGGGGTCGGCGAAAAACTGTTTTTT.

The gene calls are TRBV6-6 and TRBJ2-6; no definite D call. The germline gives CDR1 MNHNY, CDR2 SVGAGI (reference sequence). V was trimmed by 8 bases and J by 0 bases, leaving 8 bases between them. This CDR3 has 14 amino acids. In DNA, the CDR3 is TGTGCCAGCGAAGAGCTCTCTGGGGCCAACGTCCTGACTTTC. Translated, it gives CASEELSGANVLTF.

The table lists this clone with a few counts. The rearrangement links TRBV28 to TRBJ1-1; D is undetermined. Germline CDR1 and CDR2: MDHEN and SYDVKM. This CDR3 has 14 amino acids. V dropped 6 bases and J dropped 1 base, with 12 bases sitting between them. The CDR3 here is CASRPPLQNTEAFF. For the CDR3, the DNA is TGTGCCAGCAGGCCCCCCCTCCAGAACACTGAAGCTTTCTTT. Complete variable domain (other parts from reference TRBV28 and TRBJ1-1): DVKVTQSSRYLVKRTGEKVFLECVQDMDHENMFWYRQDPGLGLRLIYFSYDVKMKEKGDIPEGYSVSREKKERFSLILESASTNQTSMYLCASRPPLQNTEAFFGQGTRLTVV.

There are a few counts of this clone. The chain uses TRBV19 and TRBJ2-7; a possible D gene is TRBD2 (5 bases). Looked up from germline, CDR1 is LNHDA and CDR2 is SQIVND (reference sequence). Trimming removed 3 bases at V and 1 base at J, with 10 bases between. The CDR3 spans 14 residues. CDR3 in DNA: TGTGCCAGTAGTATGACCGGAGGTTCCTACGAGCAGTACTTC. As protein: CASSMTGGSYEQYF.

This clone was counted only a few times. The germline gene is not matched at one end of the junction; a read error may be the cause. The chain uses TRBV18 and TRBJ2-7, with 10 positions matching TRBD1. In germline, CDR1 is KGHSH, CDR2 LQKENI. The CDR3 has 14 amino acids. CDR3 sequence: CASSSGTGVSFQNF. CDR3 DNA sequence: TGTGCCAGCTCTTCCGGGACAGGGGTCTCCTTTCAGAACTTC.

The chain carries TRBV7-2 and TRBJ2-7, with D possibly matching TRBD1 (6 bases). The V end lost 1 base, the J end lost 1 base, and 11 bases lay between the germline ends. The CDR3 has 15 residues. Germline CDR1 and CDR2: SGHTA and FQGNSA. CDR3 sequence reads: CASSLEGDPSYEQYF. In nucleotides, the CDR3 is TGTGCCAGCAGCTTAGAGGGGGACCCTTCCTACGAGCAGTACTTC.

The V call is TRBV5-4, the J call TRBJ2-7; unclear D gene. This CDR3 comprises 16 residues. Looked up from germline, CDR1 is SGHNT and CDR2 is YYREEE (reference sequence). V was shortened by 0 bases and J by 3 bases, with 16 bases between the two germline ends. CDR3 in amino acids: CASSLASAIKNYEQYF. CDR3 in DNA: TGTGCCAGCAGCTTGGCCAGTGCAATCAAGAACTACGAGCAGTACTTC.

The chain uses TRBV28 and TRBJ1-4; D might be TRBD1 (6 bases). Germline CDR1 reads MDHEN; CDR2 reads SYDVKM. V was trimmed by 4 bases and J by 4 bases, leaving 10 bases between them. This CDR3 comprises 14 residues. CDR3 loop: CASSSRGFNEKLFF. In nucleotides, the CDR3 is TGTGCCAGCAGTTCCAGGGGTTTTAATGAAAAACTGTTTTTT.

This chain joins TRBV5-6 and TRBJ2-4; no reliable D call. Germline CDR1 SGHDT, CDR2 YYEEEE. Trimming left V 0 bases short and J 7 bases short, with 8 bases between. The CDR3 extends over 13 amino acids. The CDR3 region is CASSLGPGNIQYF. The CDR3 DNA sequence: TGTGCCAGCAGCTTGGGGCCTGGGAACATTCAGTACTTC.

V and J are TRBV6-1 and TRBJ2-7, with D maybe TRBD1 (5 bases). Germline V CDR1 and CDR2: MNHNS, SASEGT. V was pared by 0 bases and J by 6 bases, with 9 bases between. This CDR3 spans 13 amino acids. This CDR3 is CASSEASQGEQYF. The DNA of the CDR3 is TGTGCCAGCAGTGAAGCTTCCCAGGGCGAGCAGTACTTC.

This sequence joins TRBV10-3 and TRBJ2-2; weak D call: TRBD2 (6 bases). The germline CDR1 and CDR2 sequences are ENHRY and SYGVKD. This CDR3 comprises 16 residues. Trimming left V 0 bases short and J 3 bases short, with 11 bases between. CDR3 DNA: TGTGCCATCAGTGAGTCGGAGGGGCCATACACCGGGGAGCTGTTTTTT. Translating gives CAISESEGPYTGELFF.

A few counts support this clone. The chain uses TRBV5-6 and TRBJ2-1; D unclear. CDR3 length: 14 amino acids. Germline CDR1 SGHDT, CDR2 YYEEEE. Trimming shortened V by 2 bases and J by 8 bases, and 14 bases separated the two germline ends. The CDR3 DNA follows: TGTGCCAGCAGCTTTAACCTCGACGGCTATGAGCAGTTCTTC. As protein: CASSFNLDGYEQFF.

The V call is TRBV13, the J call TRBJ2-7, with 8 positions matching TRBD2. The CDR3 totals 14 residues. V trimming: 5 bases; J trimming: 3 bases; junction bases outside the gene matches: 6. Germline CDR1 and CDR2: PRHDT and FYEKMQ (reference sequence). The CDR3 spells CASSLSGGHYEQYF. The CDR3 DNA follows: TGTGCCAGCAGCCTCAGCGGGGGTCACTACGAGCAGTACTTC.

This clone was detected a few times. V gene TRBV28 combines with J gene TRBJ2-5; D uncertain. There are 15 residues in the CDR3. Germline loops: CDR1 MDHEN, CDR2 SYDVKM. Trimming took off 4 bases at V and 0 bases at J, with 12 bases between the two ends. The CDR3, as DNA: TGTGCCAGCAGTTCCGTCGACCGAGACCAAGAGACCCAGTACTTC. As protein: CASSSVDRDQETQYF.

The sample holds one count of this clone. The chain uses TRBV7-9 and TRBJ2-3; D may be TRBD1 or TRBD2 (5 bases each). Germline CDR1 and CDR2: SEHNR and FQNEAQ (reference sequence). This CDR3 has 12 amino acids. Trimming removed 8 bases at V and 8 bases at J, with 14 bases between. DNA of the CDR3: TGTGCCAGCCCCTCCGGGGACCCTACGCAGTATTTT. This codes for CASPSGDPTQYF. The full variable domain, with the rest looked up from reference TRBV7-9 and TRBJ2-3, is DTGVSQNPRHKITKRGQNVTFRCDPISEHNRLYWYRQTLGQGPEFLTYFQNEAQLEKSRLLSDRFSAERPKGSFSTLEIQRTEQGDSAMYLCASPSGDPTQYFGPGTRLTVL.

The chain employs TRBV13 and TRBJ2-2; D not resolved. Germline-derived CDR1 and CDR2 are PRHDT and FYEKMQ (reference sequence). This CDR3 spans 13 amino acids. Trimming removed 1 base from V and 8 bases from J, with 8 bases in between. CDR3: CASSLATRGELFF. The CDR3 DNA reads TGTGCCAGCAGCTTAGCCACAAGGGGGGAGCTGTTTTTT.

This clone was seen more than once but under ten times. This chain uses TRBV5-6 with TRBJ2-7, with D tentatively TRBD1 (5 bases). Per the germline V gene, CDR1 is SGHDT and CDR2 is YYEEEE. The CDR3 is 17 residues long. Between the trimmed V and J ends, which lost 4 bases and 5 bases, there was a span of 25 bases. As DNA, the CDR3 is TGTGCCAGCAGCCGGTGGGGCGGTAAGGAGAAGGCGAACGAGCAGTACTTC. Amino acid sequence: CASSRWGGKEKANEQYF.

The V gene is TRBV7-2, the J gene TRBJ2-7; perhaps TRBD2 as D (6 bases). From germline, CDR1 is SGHTA and CDR2 FQGNSA. CDR3 length: 14 residues. V was trimmed by 5 bases and J by 2 bases, leaving 13 bases between them. In DNA form, the CDR3 reads TGTGCCAGCAGCCCGGGACTGGGAACCTACGAGCAGTACTTC. Amino acid sequence: CASSPGLGTYEQYF.

V and J are TRBV18 and TRBJ2-7; 11 nucleotides agree with TRBD2. V was clipped by 3 bases and J by 7 bases; unmatched bases: 5. Germline assignment: CDR1 KGHSH and CDR2 LQKENI. This CDR3 has 14 residues. This CDR3 reads CASSPTGLADEQYF. Here the CDR3 DNA reads TGTGCCAGCTCACCGACGGGACTAGCGGATGAGCAGTACTTC.

Written as DNA, the CDR3 is TGTGCCACCAGCGCACAGGGGTACACCGGGGAGCTGTTTTTT. Translated: CATSAQGYTGELFF. The rearrangement uses TRBV15 and TRBJ2-2, with 7 positions matching TRBD1. The CDR3 loop spans 14 amino acids. V shed 5 bases, J shed 3 bases, and the junction held 3 bases outside the gene matches. Per the germline V gene, CDR1 is LNHNV and CDR2 is YYDKDF (reference sequence).

This rearrangement joins TRBV27 to TRBJ1-1; D is unresolved. The CDR3 runs 13 residues. From germline, CDR1 is MNHEY and CDR2 SMNVEV (reference sequence). Trimming pared 0 bases from V and 5 bases from J, leaving 7 bases between. CDR3: CASSLSLVTEAFF. CDR3 nucleotides: TGTGCCAGCAGTTTATCCTTGGTGACTGAAGCTTTCTTT.

The V and J genes are TRBV19 and TRBJ2-1; TRBD1 might be the D (9 bases). Germline-derived CDR1 and CDR2 are LNHDA and SQIVND (reference sequence). Trimming shortened V by 4 bases and J by 2 bases, and 18 bases separated the two germline ends. This CDR3 spans 17 amino acids. CDR3 loop: CASSTAGGQGTYNEQFF. CDR3 in DNA: TGTGCCAGTAGTACGGCGGGGGGACAGGGCACCTACAATGAGCAGTTCTTC.

The chain is built from TRBV7-2 and TRBJ2-2, with 11 bases that match TRBD2. Germline V gives CDR1 SGHTA, CDR2 FQGNSA. CDR3 length equals 18 residues. The V segment lost 5 bases and the J segment 5 bases; nucleotides outside the gene matches: 13. The CDR3 DNA reads TGTGCCAGCAGCCCTGGGCCTAGCGGGGGGACGGGAACCGGGGAGCTGTTTTTT. Encoded protein: CASSPGPSGGTGTGELFF.

The chain carries TRBV6-1 and TRBJ2-5, with D possibly being TRBD1 (6 bases). Near its end, the DNA agrees better with TRBJ2-7, so the J call may be wrong. CDR1 is MNHNS, CDR2 SASEGT, per germline. The length of the CDR3 is 15 residues. The CDR3 sequence is CASSTEQGYRYEQYF. The CDR3 nucleotides read TGTGCCAGCAGTACCGAACAGGGATATCGCTACGAGCAGTACTTC.

This clone was counted between two and nine times. This rearrangement joins TRBV4-1 to TRBJ2-7, with no clear D. Trimming took 4 bases from V and 3 from J, leaving 10 bases between them. Per germline, CDR1 MGHRA and CDR2 YSYEKL. The CDR3 spans 13 residues. This CDR3 reads CASSRILDYEQYF. Here the CDR3 DNA reads TGCGCCAGCAGCCGTATACTCGACTACGAGCAGTACTTC.

The J gene is TRBJ2-1, the V gene TRBV11-3, with 7 bases that match TRBD1. The CDR3 covers 17 residues. The V gene end was trimmed by 5 bases and the J gene end by 2 bases; junction bases not matched to a gene: 12. From germline, CDR1 is SGHNT and CDR2 YENEEA. CDR3 protein: CASSPRSAGTAYNEQFF. CDR3 in DNA: TGTGCCAGCAGCCCTAGGAGCGCCGGGACAGCCTACAATGAGCAGTTCTTC.

This clone is categorized as large. This chain uses TRBV28 with TRBJ1-1; a weak D match, TRBD1 (6 bases). The CDR3 totals 14 residues. Between the trimmed V and J ends, which lost 10 bases and 1 base, there was a span of 16 bases. Looked up from germline, CDR1 is MDHEN and CDR2 is SYDVKM. CDR3 sequence (DNA): TGTGCCACCTTTCCGACAGGCTCGAACACTGAAGCTTTCTTT. It translates to CATFPTGSNTEAFF.